This is a list of T cell receptor beta chains from one sample in a study of a mutant IDH1 vaccine in newly diagnosed glioma. What these receptors recognize is not known. Profiled with immunoSEQ multiplex PCR; TCRdb holds only in-frame clones, not every one. In the table there are about 54,000 clones, around 80% of which are singletons. The input for sequencing was PBMCs, taken from a glioma patient whose treatment included an IDH1 peptide vaccine. Receptors were obtained from a young woman with glioma. CDR3s include the opening cysteine and the closing phenylalanine or tryptophan. D genes are given only for firm matches. Expanded clones are given a class, and other clones once, few, many or no size at all.

D gene	J gene	clone size	V gene	CDR3 protein	CDR3 DNA
TRBD1	TRBJ1-2	-	TRBV10-1	CASRDRAGAGYTF	TGCGCCAGCAGGGACAGGGCGGGGGCTGGCTACACCTTC
-	TRBJ2-2	-	TRBV7-8	CASSLRPNTGELFF	TGTGCCAGCAGTCTTAGGCCGAACACCGGGGAGCTGTTTTTT
-	TRBJ2-2	-	TRBV7-9	CASNRRGAVTGELFF	TGTGCCAGCAATAGGCGGGGAGCGGTGACCGGGGAGCTGTTTTTT
TRBD1	TRBJ1-1	-	TRBV10-2	CASRTGGKNTEAFF	TGCGCCAGCAGAACAGGGGGGAAGAACACTGAAGCTTTCTTT
TRBD1	TRBJ1-1	medium-sized	TRBV7-7	CASSFRGGNTEAFF	TGTGCCAGCAGCTTCAGGGGGGGGAACACTGAAGCTTTCTTT
-	TRBJ1-1	-	TRBV5-1	CASSLSSTEAFF	TGCGCCAGCAGCTTAAGTAGCACTGAAGCTTTCTTT
-	TRBJ2-7	-	TRBV9	CASSEDSLEQYF	TGTGCCAGCAGCGAGGACAGTCTCGAGCAGTACTTC
-	TRBJ1-2	few	TRBV7-3	CASSLSGSYGYTF	TGTGCCAGCAGCTTATCCGGTTCCTATGGCTACACCTTC
-	TRBJ2-7	once	TRBV6-5	CASGRGHYEQYF	TGTGCCAGTGGCCGGGGACACTACGAGCAGTACTTC
-	TRBJ1-2	-	TRBV7-2	CASSLDLAGAGYTF	TGTGCCAGCAGCTTAGACCTGGCCGGAGCGGGCTACACCTTC
TRBD1	TRBJ1-3	-	TRBV7-8	CASSPDRGIGNTIYF	TGTGCCAGCAGCCCGGACAGGGGGATTGGAAACACCATATATTTT
-	TRBJ1-3	-	TRBV30	CAWSELLGNTIYF	TGTGCCTGGAGTGAATTATTGGGAAACACCATATATTTT
TRBD1	TRBJ1-5	-	TRBV28	CASSPETGWGKQPQHF	TGTGCCAGCAGTCCGGAGACAGGGTGGGGCAAACAGCCCCAGCATTTT
-	TRBJ1-1	-	TRBV4-3	CASSQDRNTEAFF	TGCGCCAGCAGCCAAGACCGGAACACTGAAGCTTTCTTT
-	TRBJ1-6	-	TRBV18	CASSPPIWDSPLHF	TGTGCCAGCTCACCACCGATTTGGGATTCACCCCTCCACTTT
-	TRBJ1-5	-	TRBV19	CASSMDGINQPQHF	TGTGCCAGTAGTATGGACGGCATCAATCAGCCCCAGCATTTT
-	TRBJ1-1	-	TRBV5-1	CASAGTLNTEAFF	TGCGCCAGCGCGGGGACGCTGAACACTGAAGCTTTCTTT
-	TRBJ2-1	-	TRBV9	CASSVGLDNEQFF	TGTGCCAGCAGCGTAGGACTCGACAATGAGCAGTTCTTC
TRBD2	TRBJ2-1	once	TRBV5-4	CASSSGLAGAGEQFF	TGTGCCAGCAGCTCGGGACTAGCGGGAGCGGGGGAGCAGTTCTTC
-	TRBJ2-7	-	TRBV5-1	CASSLEPGRTSYEQYF	TGCGCCAGCAGCTTGGAGCCAGGGCGAACCTCCTACGAGCAGTACTTC
-	TRBJ2-7	-	TRBV4-1	CASSQLRRNEQYF	TGCGCCAGCAGCCAGCTACGGCGGAACGAGCAGTACTTC
TRBD2	TRBJ2-1	once	TRBV5-4	CASSPSSGTSGRGEQFF	TGTGCCAGCAGCCCGTCCTCCGGGACTAGCGGGAGAGGTGAGCAGTTCTTC
TRBD1	TRBJ1-2	-	TRBV2	CASRYTGTGVYGYTF	TGTGCCAGCAGATACACCGGGACAGGAGTCTATGGCTACACCTTC
TRBD1	TRBJ1-1	-	TRBV28	CASSLGQANTEAFF	TGTGCCAGCAGTCTGGGACAGGCGAACACTGAAGCTTTCTTT
TRBD2	TRBJ2-7	-	TRBV7-9	CASTLAGTYEQYF	TGTGCCAGCACACTAGCGGGGACCTACGAGCAGTACTTC
-	TRBJ2-3	-	TRBV7-9	CASSSQKVKVGDTQYF	TGTGCCAGCAGCTCCCAGAAAGTAAAGGTAGGAGATACGCAGTATTTT
TRBD1	TRBJ2-1	-	TRBV5-1	CASLTLVGGTGGINEQFF	TGCGCCAGCTTAACCCTGGTCGGCGGGACAGGGGGTATCAATGAGCAGTTCTTC
-	TRBJ1-1	-	TRBV9	CASSVGLQGLGDTEAFF	TGTGCCAGCAGCGTGGGGCTTCAGGGGCTAGGGGACACTGAAGCTTTCTTT
-	TRBJ1-2	few	TRBV2	CASHSGEAARYGYTF	TGTGCCAGCCACTCGGGCGAGGCAGCGAGATATGGCTACACCTTC
-	TRBJ2-5	-	TRBV5-4	CASSRHPTETQYF	TGTGCCAGCAGCCGACACCCGACGGAGACCCAGTACTTC
-	TRBJ1-4	-	TRBV6-1	CASSEERVRANEKLFF	TGTGCCAGCAGTGAAGAGAGGGTGCGGGCTAATGAAAAACTGTTTTTT
-	TRBJ2-1	-	TRBV7-3	CASSAGPLVNEQFF	TGTGCCAGCAGCGCGGGACCGCTAGTGAATGAGCAGTTCTTC